This T cell receptor (beta chain) was profiled in a study of T cell responses to AZD1222 COVID-19 vaccine. The junction had 2 bases not matched to a gene; V was cut back by 8 bases and J by 1 base. CDR3 size: 14 residues. From germline, CDR1 is LNHDA and CDR2 SQIVND (reference sequence). On this clone: Antigen specificity is unknown.

Study-wide points: Donors were largely white British and mainly female; clonal diversity was possibly underestimated. Spike as a whole was targeted by vaccine-associated CD4 TCRs, dominant at 160-218 and 743-854. Variant regions that are unmutated are reportedly the target of nearly half of spike-specific TCRs.

Clones were sequenced by immunoSEQ multiplex PCR, and TCRdb holds only the in-frame ones, with some missing. Of fewer than 85,000 clones in the sample, approximately 88% were seen once. The chain combines TRBV19 with TRBJ2-7, with 13 bases lining up with TRBD2. This TCR was sampled from an adult in good health. The sequencing used peripheral blood, collected on day 0 of AZD1222 vaccination. The chain's CDR3 is CASATSGRSYEQYF. CDR3 DNA: TGTGCCAGTGCGACTAGCGGGAGGTCCTACGAGCAGTACTTC.